This T cell receptor (beta chain) was identified in a study of blood T cell repertoires in COVID-19. Study-wide background: Acute and convalescent COVID-19 samples came from the United States, Italy and Spain.

Original handling: By means of reference gene primer amplification, nucleated cell counts were estimated. Generated by immunoSEQ multiplex PCR, the TCRdb table keeps only in-frame clones and is missing some. V, J and clone size were drawn from that table, and D and trimming were deduced from the DNA. The table has 150,000 or so clones, about 85% seen once. Participants had their cohort set by participant-reported clinical history. The study counted Cohort 3 donors as recovered given two negative PCRs, clearance, or symptom resolution. The length of the CDR3 is 16 residues. V lost 1 base to trimming and J lost 0 bases, with 11 bases between them. The V gene's germline CDR1 is LGHDT and CDR2 YNNKEL (reference sequence).

Specimen: PBMCs or T cells enriched from blood (not recorded which). The receptor was derived from a woman between 45 and 60 years old who had recovered from COVID-19. The V call is TRBV3-1 (or the pseudogene TRBV3-2), the J call TRBJ2-3; D may be TRBD2 (6 bases). CDR3 DNA: TGTGCCAGCAGCCAAGTTCTAGCGCCTAGCACAGATACGCAGTATTTT. Its protein product is CASSQVLAPSTDTQYF.